Each of the 24 T cell receptor beta chains below was sequenced from the same sample in a study of blood T cell repertoires in COVID-19 (dated by TCRdb to the early 2020s). The library was obtained by the immunoSEQ multiplex PCR assay. This immuneACCESS table, as held by TCRdb, lists in-frame sequences with V and J called but not all clones. Of the missing ones, under half trace to an unresolved V gene in checked studies; the others have no known cause. The sample data list over 50,000 clones, and approximately 81% of these were observed just once. The ten biggest clones cover under 3% of the sample. Sequencing was performed on peripheral blood. All receptors derive from a man in his forties or fifties with acute or convalescent COVID-19.

The V gene is TRBV28, the J gene TRBJ1-1; D is perhaps TRBD1 (5 bases). This CDR3 has 14 amino acids. Trimming shortened V by 5 bases and J by 5 bases, and 15 bases separated the two germline ends. The germline V gene has CDR1 MDHEN and CDR2 SYDVKM. The CDR3 nucleotides read TGTGCCAGCAGTGTCAGGGCTATGTGGACTGAAGCTTTCTTT. Protein: CASSVRAMWTEAFF.

The table lists this clone with a count of one. The chain links TRBV3-1 (or the pseudogene TRBV3-2) to TRBJ2-1; tentative D call: TRBD1 (7 bases). Germline V gives CDR1 LGHDT, CDR2 YNNKEL (reference sequence). The CDR3 is made up of 14 amino acids. Trimming shortened V by 4 bases and J by 3 bases, and 10 bases separated the two germline ends. The CDR3 is CASSLRDSYNEQFF. CDR3 bases: TGTGCCAGCAGCCTGCGGGACAGCTACAATGAGCAGTTCTTC.

The gene calls are TRBV4-2 and TRBJ2-3; possibly TRBD2 for D (5 bases). Between the trimmed V and J ends, which lost 3 bases and 2 bases, there was a span of 9 bases. Germline V gene data show CDR1 as LGHNA and CDR2 as YNFKEQ. The CDR3 totals 14 residues. DNA for the CDR3: TGTGCCAGCAGCCAGTTCCGGGACACAGATACGCAGTATTTT. Translated, it gives CASSQFRDTDTQYF.

This clone has just a few counts. This rearrangement joins TRBV28 to TRBJ1-1, with D tentatively TRBD1 (5 bases). With 1 base removed from V and 4 bases from J, the gap between germline ends came to 7 bases. Germline V gene lookup returns CDR1 MDHEN and CDR2 SYDVKM. This CDR3 region has 13 residues. CDR3 in amino acids: CASSLYRRTEAFF. In DNA form, the CDR3 reads TGTGCCAGCAGTTTATACAGGCGCACTGAAGCTTTCTTT. The variable domain in full, with the rest retrieved from reference TRBV28 and TRBJ1-1, is DVKVTQSSRYLVKRTGEKVFLECVQDMDHENMFWYRQDPGLGLRLIYFSYDVKMKEKGDIPEGYSVSREKKERFSLILESASTNQTSMYLCASSLYRRTEAFFGQGTRLTVV.

The rearrangement uses TRBV5-1 and TRBJ1-1, with 10 bases fitting TRBD1. V was clipped by 2 bases and J by 3 bases; unmatched bases: 7. CDR1 is SGHRS and CDR2 is YFSETQ in the germline V gene. The CDR3 has 16 amino acids. The CDR3 here is CASSLPSGQGDTEAFF. Written as DNA, the CDR3 is TGCGCCAGCAGCTTACCCTCTGGACAGGGGGACACTGAAGCTTTCTTT.

This clone has only one observation. This chain uses TRBV24-1 with TRBJ2-2; TRBD1 matches 8 bases. The CDR3 extends over 14 amino acids. V lost 8 bases to trimming and J lost 3 bases; unmatched junction nucleotides: 4. Germline V gene data show CDR1 as KGHDR and CDR2 as SFDVKD. Here the CDR3 reads CATKAQGDTGELFF. CDR3 DNA: TGTGCCACCAAAGCACAGGGGGACACCGGGGAGCTGTTTTTT.

V is TRBV5-6 and J is TRBJ1-2; D is ambiguous. CDR1 and CDR2 from the germline V gene are SGHDT and YYEEEE. This CDR3 is built from 14 residues. Trimming stripped 2 bases from V and 4 bases from J, with 12 bases between. CDR3 nucleotide sequence: TGTGCCAGCAGCTTTTTACACCCGGGCTATGGCTACACCTTC. It yields the protein CASSFLHPGYGYTF.

The rearrangement links TRBV2 to TRBJ1-1; a possible D gene is TRBD1 (5 bases). The germline V gene has CDR1 SNHLY and CDR2 FYNNEI. This CDR3 has 15 residues. V dropped 8 bases and J dropped 0 bases, with 16 bases sitting between them. CDR3 sequence (DNA): TGTGCCAGCCCCGGAGGGGTTAGGCTGAACACTGAAGCTTTCTTT. Translated: CASPGGVRLNTEAFF. Full variable domain (missing parts from reference TRBV2 and TRBJ1-1): EPEVTQTPSHQVTQMGQEVILRCVPISNHLYFYWYRQILGQKVEFLVSFYNNEISEKSEIFDDQFSVERPDGSNFTLKIRSTKLEDSAMYFCASPGGVRLNTEAFFGQGTRLTVV.

This chain joins TRBV6-6 and TRBJ1-1; D remains unclear. V was cut by 6 bases and J by 3 bases, with 11 bases left in between. The CDR3 runs 13 residues. The germline gives CDR1 MNHNY, CDR2 SVGAGI (reference sequence). The CDR3 sequence is CASRHQRDTEAFF. The DNA for the CDR3 is TGTGCCAGCAGACACCAGCGGGACACTGAAGCTTTCTTT.

This chain links TRBV10-3 with TRBJ1-5; D not certain. This CDR3 is built from 16 residues. Trimming shortened V by 0 bases and J by 6 bases, and 15 bases separated the two germline ends. Per the germline V gene, CDR1 is ENHRY and CDR2 is SYGVKD. CDR3 coding DNA: TGTGCCATCAGTGAGTCGCGGCTCACGGAAGGTCAGCCCCAGCATTTT. Its protein product is CAISESRLTEGQPQHF.

The chain links TRBV27 to TRBJ2-2; D might be TRBD2 (6 bases). The CDR3 runs to 14 residues. Germline CDR1 and CDR2: MNHEY and SMNVEV (reference sequence). Trimming cost V 0 bases and J 7 bases, with 9 bases left between them. The CDR3 DNA is TGTGCCAGCAGTTTATCGGAGGGTATCGGGGAGCTGTTTTTT. This codes for CASSLSEGIGELFF.

V gene TRBV5-1 combines with J gene TRBJ2-2; TRBD1 matches at 8 bases. J lost 3 bases, V lost 2 bases, and 0 bases had no gene match. Germline V lookup: CDR1 SGHRS, CDR2 YFSETQ. This CDR3 region has 14 residues. The CDR3 sequence is CASSLQGDTGELFF. The DNA of the CDR3 is TGCGCCAGCAGCTTACAGGGGGACACCGGGGAGCTGTTTTTT.

This clone came up once. The J gene is TRBJ2-3, the V gene TRBV7-6; 11 nucleotides line up with TRBD2. The CDR3 sequence is 14 residues long. Trimming removed 5 bases from V and 4 bases from J; junction bases left unmatched: 2. Germline V gene lookup returns CDR1 SGHVS and CDR2 FNYEAQ. CDR3 DNA: TGTGCCAGCAGCCATAGCGGGGGGGCAGATACGCAGTATTTT. As protein: CASSHSGGADTQYF.

The chain joins TRBV27 to TRBJ2-3, with 9 bases lining up with TRBD1. Trimming took 7 bases from V and 0 from J; bases not matched to a gene: 5. The germline CDR1 and CDR2 sequences are MNHEY and SMNVEV (reference sequence). The CDR3 consists of 15 residues. CDR3 in amino acids: CASTPGQGSTDTQYF. The DNA for the CDR3 is TGTGCCAGCACCCCGGGACAGGGTAGCACAGATACGCAGTATTTT.

The rearrangement uses TRBV7-8 and TRBJ1-1; the match to TRBD1 covers 9 bases. CDR3 length equals 14 residues. Germline loops: CDR1 SGHVS, CDR2 FQNEAQ. The V gene end was trimmed by 5 bases and the J gene end by 1 base; junction bases not matched to a gene: 2. CDR3 sequence (DNA): TGTGCCAGCAGCCTGGGACAGGGGAACACTGAAGCTTTCTTT. The encoded protein is CASSLGQGNTEAFF.

Concerning this clone itself: The sample has other DNA sequences that encode this CDR3 too. This chain connects TRBV30 to TRBJ1-4; 7 bases align to TRBD1. Germline V gene data show CDR1 as GTSNPN and CDR2 as SVGIG (reference sequence). This CDR3 has 13 residues. Trimming cost V 5 bases and J 8 bases; bases outside gene matches: 8. CDR3 protein: CAWSRDRGEKLFF. The CDR3 bases are TGTGCCTGGTCCCGGGACAGAGGCGAAAAACTGTTTTTT.

This chain connects TRBV2 to TRBJ2-3, with D unresolved. This CDR3 spans 15 amino acids. Germline lookup yields CDR1 SNHLY and CDR2 FYNNEI. V lost 6 bases and J lost 3, with 16 bases in between. Here the CDR3 DNA reads TGTGCCAGCAGAGAATCCCCAGGTGTAACAGATACGCAGTATTTT. Protein: CASRESPGVTDTQYF.

V gene TRBV7-8 combines with J gene TRBJ2-1; 10 bases match TRBD2. This CDR3 comprises 18 residues. CDR1 SGHVS and CDR2 FQNEAQ come from the germline V gene. V lost 0 bases and J lost 3; bases outside the gene matches: 8. The CDR3 is CASSLALAGSGFYNEQFF. The CDR3 bases are TGTGCCAGCAGCTTAGCACTAGCGGGGAGCGGGTTCTACAATGAGCAGTTCTTC. Full variable domain (outside the CDR3, taken from reference TRBV7-8 and TRBJ2-1): GAGVSQSPRYKVAKRGQDVALRCDPISGHVSLFWYQQALGQGPEFLTYFQNEAQLDKSGLPSDRFFAERPEGSVSTLKIQRTQQEDSAVYLCASSLALAGSGFYNEQFFGPGTRLTVL.

The rearrangement uses TRBV5-1 and TRBJ2-3; D is uncertain. CDR1 and CDR2 (germline): SGHRS, YFSETQ. The V end was cut by 0 bases, the J end by 4 bases, with 3 bases between. The CDR3 spans 12 residues. CDR3 protein: CASSLGADTQYF. The DNA for the CDR3 is TGCGCCAGCAGCTTGGGAGCAGATACGCAGTATTTT.

The rearrangement links TRBV6-5 to TRBJ1-6, with 7 bases that match TRBD1. This CDR3 has 14 residues. Germline V gives CDR1 MNHEY, CDR2 SVGAGI. V was pared by 5 bases and J by 7 bases, with 5 bases of the junction left unmatched. In DNA, the CDR3 is TGTGCCAGCAGTCGACAGGGTTTGAATTCACCCCTCCACTTT. Amino acids: CASSRQGLNSPLHF.

This clone showed up just a few times. The chain combines TRBV19 with TRBJ1-5, with D perhaps matching TRBD1 (6 bases). V shed 7 bases and J shed 0 bases, with 16 bases lying between them. The CDR3 spans 16 residues. From germline, CDR1 is LNHDA and CDR2 SQIVND (reference sequence). CDR3 bases: TGTGCCAGTAATCAATACCGACAGGCTAGCAATCAGCCCCAGCATTTT. This sequence encodes CASNQYRQASNQPQHF.

This clone was counted once. The CDR3 spells CASSPAGGGREQYF. CDR3 sequence (DNA): TGTGCCAGCAGTCCCGCCGGGGGGGGGCGGGAGCAGTACTTC. The V gene is TRBV27, the J gene TRBJ2-7; 8 bases line up with TRBD2. V trimming: 5 bases; J trimming: 7 bases; junction bases outside the gene matches: 10. The CDR3 length is 14 residues. Looked up from germline, CDR1 is MNHEY and CDR2 is SMNVEV (reference sequence).

The rearrangement uses TRBV3-1 (or the pseudogene TRBV3-2) and TRBJ2-7; the D gene is possibly TRBD1 (5 bases). This CDR3 spans 16 amino acids. CDR1 LGHDT and CDR2 YNNKEL come from the germline V gene (reference sequence). Trimming cost V 0 bases and J 2 bases, with 14 bases left between them. The CDR3 region is CASSQDRSGFPYEQYF. In nucleotides, the CDR3 is TGTGCCAGCAGCCAAGATCGGTCAGGGTTCCCCTACGAGCAGTACTTC.

The chain has TRBV21-1 and TRBJ2-7; the table's D call of TRBD2 was not tested on the DNA. TRBV21-1 corresponds to a pseudogene. The CDR3 has 13 residues. CDR3 amino acids: CASSTFGSCEQYF. CDR3 DNA sequence: TGTGCCAGCAGCACCTTCGGGTCGTGCGAGCAGTACTTC.